Shown below are 23 T cell receptor beta chains from a single sample sequenced in a study of beta chain features in type 1 diabetes. Since all of the isolated RNA was reverse transcribed, expressed TCRB transcripts were what got sequenced. The method was immunoSEQ multiplex PCR; TCRdb's version includes in-frame clones alone and lacks a portion of them. Among 130,000 to 150,000 clones, roughly a tenth were seen once, and the ten largest hold 1% to 1.5%. The material sequenced was naive CD4+ T cells from blood. These receptors all stem from a man aged 18 to 30 in good health.

Only a few counts were recorded for this clone. CDR3: CASSSRLAGEGTDTQYF. The CDR3 DNA is TGTGCCAGCAGCTCCCGACTAGCGGGGGAGGGCACAGATACGCAGTATTTT. The chain joins TRBV7-2 to TRBJ2-3; 12 bases are a match to TRBD2. CDR3 length: 17 residues. V lost 4 bases to trimming and J lost 1 base; unmatched junction nucleotides: 6. CDR1 is SGHTA, CDR2 FQGNSA, per germline.

This clone was recorded a few times. J is TRBJ1-2 and V is TRBV11-2, with 8 bases lining up with TRBD1. Germline CDR1 reads SGHAT; CDR2 reads FQNNGV. V lost 1 base, J lost 8 bases, and 12 bases stayed unmatched. This CDR3 is built from 16 residues. The CDR3 loop reads CASSLADRGPSGGYTF. Written as DNA, the CDR3 is TGTGCCAGCAGCTTAGCCGACAGGGGACCGTCGGGGGGCTACACCTTC.

The genes are TRBV2 and TRBJ2-1, with 11 bases lining up with TRBD1. Germline lookup yields CDR1 SNHLY and CDR2 FYNNEI. With 5 bases clipped from V and 5 bases from J, the junction kept 2 bases outside the gene matches. This CDR3 comprises 14 residues. The CDR3 reads CASSRDRGDNEQFF. DNA of the CDR3: TGTGCCAGCAGTAGGGACAGGGGGGACAATGAGCAGTTCTTC.

V gene TRBV2 combines with J gene TRBJ2-5; 8 positions agree with TRBD2. Trimming removed 8 bases from V and 1 base from J; junction bases left unmatched: 9. The germline gives CDR1 SNHLY, CDR2 FYNNEI. The CDR3 totals 15 residues. Here the CDR3 DNA reads TGTGCCAGCCGGCCGACGGCGGGGGGCCAAGAGACCCAGTACTTC. This translates into CASRPTAGGQETQYF.

Concerning this clone: The same CDR3 is also encoded by other DNA sequences in this sample. The chain recombines TRBV7-2 with TRBJ2-5; 11 bases map to TRBD2. Germline lookup yields CDR1 SGHTA and CDR2 FQGNSA. The CDR3 is 14 amino acids. V lost 5 bases, J lost 4 bases, and 3 bases stayed unmatched. In DNA, the CDR3 is TGTGCCAGCAGCCCTACTAGCGGGGGAGAGACCCAGTACTTC. Translation: CASSPTSGGETQYF.

This clone was counted only a few times. The chain couples TRBV6-1 to TRBJ2-1, with 14 bases fitting TRBD2. This CDR3 comprises 15 residues. The V and J ends lost 6 bases and 7 bases, in that order; junction bases with no gene match: 5. From germline, CDR1 is MNHNS and CDR2 SASEGT. The chain's CDR3 is CASRTSGGAWNEQFF. The CDR3 region has the DNA TGTGCCAGCAGGACTAGCGGGGGGGCGTGGAATGAGCAGTTCTTC.

This clone was picked up a small number of times. The chain is built from TRBV6-4 and TRBJ1-5; 8 positions match TRBD1. Trimming removed 4 bases from V and 6 bases from J; junction bases left unmatched: 5. The CDR3 contains 14 residues. The germline gives CDR1 MRHNA, CDR2 SNTAGT. The DNA for the CDR3 is TGTGCCAGCAGTGCACAGGGGGGGGGTCAGCCCCAGCATTTT. It translates to CASSAQGGGQPQHF.

This clone was counted between two and nine times. The rearrangement joins TRBV7-9 to TRBJ1-2; 7 bases fit TRBD1. The trim removed 4 bases at V and 4 bases at J, leaving 9 bases unmatched. The CDR3 extends over 15 amino acids. The V gene's germline CDR1 is SEHNR and CDR2 FQNEAQ (reference sequence). The DNA of the CDR3 is TGTGCCAGCAGCTCTAATAACAGGGGTGCCTATGGCTACACCTTC. Protein: CASSSNNRGAYGYTF.

This rearrangement joins TRBV7-2 to TRBJ2-7; D unresolved. V gave up 5 bases and J gave up 5 bases, with 10 bases separating them. This CDR3 is built from 12 residues. Germline V gene data show CDR1 as SGHTA and CDR2 as FQGNSA. DNA for the CDR3: TGTGCCAGCAGCCCCTACTCAAACGAGCAGTACTTC. Protein product: CASSPYSNEQYF.

The CDR3 DNA reads TGCGCCAGCAGCTTAGCCCAGGGGAACCAAGAGACCCAGTACTTC. Translation: CASSLAQGNQETQYF. The genes are TRBV5-1 and TRBJ2-5; D perhaps matches TRBD1 (6 bases). The V and J ends lost 2 bases and 0 bases respectively, with 11 bases between them. Germline V gene data show CDR1 as SGHRS and CDR2 as YFSETQ. CDR3 length equals 15 residues. The whole variable domain, remainder taken from reference TRBV5-1 and TRBJ2-5, is KAGVTQTPRYLIKTRGQQVTLSCSPISGHRSVSWYQQTPGQGLQFLFEYFSETQRNKGNFPGRFSGRQFSNSRSEMNVSTLELGDSALYLCASSLAQGNQETQYFGPGTRLLVL.

This rearrangement joins TRBV5-8 to TRBJ2-4, with D unclear. The CDR3 loop spans 13 amino acids. Germline CDR1 is SGHTS and CDR2 is YDEGEE. The CDR3 region is CALDKIAKNIQYF. The CDR3 nucleotides are TGTGCTCTCGACAAGATAGCCAAAAACATTCAGTACTTC. The full variable domain, with the rest looked up from reference TRBV5-8 and TRBJ2-4, is EAGVTQSPTHLIKTRGQQATLRCSPISGHTSVYWYQQALGLGLQFLLWYDEGEERNRGNFPPRFSGRQFPNYSSELNVNALELEDSALYLCALDKIAKNIQYFGAGTRLSVL.

This clone has just a few counts. The identical CDR3 is also encoded by other nucleotide sequences in the sample. The V and J genes are TRBV10-3 and TRBJ2-3; TRBD2 matches at 11 bases. The CDR3 consists of 15 residues. V lost 6 bases and J lost 3; bases outside the gene matches: 5. Germline lookup yields CDR1 ENHRY and CDR2 SYGVKD. The CDR3 coding sequence is TGTGCCATCAGGGTAGCGGGGGGGCCTACAGATACGCAGTATTTT. Translation: CAIRVAGGPTDTQYF.

In its sample, this clone was seen a few times. A read error may account for a junction end that differs from germline. CDR3 DNA: TGCGCCAGCAGCCAAAATAGCGGGGGAATACAAGAGACCCAGTACTTC. Its protein is CASSQNSGGIQETQYF. The chain is built from TRBV7-2 and TRBJ2-5; 9 nucleotides match TRBD2. Germline V gene sequence: CDR1 SGHTA, CDR2 FQGNSA. CDR3 length: 16 amino acids.

Only a few counts were recorded for this clone. The CDR3 bases are TGTGCCAGCAGTGGACCAACAGGGGCCCAGCCCCAGCATTTT. Translating it yields CASSGPTGAQPQHF. The rearrangement uses TRBV6-5 and TRBJ1-5, with TRBD1 identical over 7 bases. After removal of 5 bases from V and 7 bases from J, the junction contained 8 bases not matched to a gene. Germline V gives CDR1 MNHEY, CDR2 SVGAGI. The CDR3 has 14 residues.

This clone was counted a few times. The chain recombines TRBV5-1 with TRBJ2-1; 9 positions match TRBD2. Germline V lookup: CDR1 SGHRS, CDR2 YFSETQ. The V and J ends lost 0 bases and 5 bases, in that order; junction bases with no gene match: 12. This CDR3 region has 18 residues. The CDR3 region is CASSLEGPLAGKNNEQFF. The CDR3 DNA is TGCGCCAGCAGCTTGGAGGGCCCCCTAGCGGGGAAGAACAATGAGCAGTTCTTC.

This clone was seen more than once but under ten times. This chain connects TRBV25-1 to TRBJ1-2; D remains ambiguous. This CDR3 has 14 residues. CDR1 is MGHDK, CDR2 SYGVNS, per germline. The V gene lost 1 base and the J gene lost 8 bases, with 14 bases spanning the gap. This CDR3 reads CASSEFVAKRGYTF. CDR3 DNA: TGTGCCAGCAGTGAATTCGTGGCCAAGCGGGGCTACACCTTC.

This clone showed up just a few times. The chain employs TRBV28 and TRBJ2-5; 7 bases agree with TRBD2. The CDR3 covers 12 residues. V lost 8 bases and J lost 2; bases outside the gene matches: 2. Germline CDR1 reads MDHEN; CDR2 reads SYDVKM. CDR3 residues: CASGGVQETQYF. The CDR3 DNA reads as TGTGCCAGCGGGGGGGTACAAGAGACCCAGTACTTC.

The genes are TRBV10-3 and TRBJ2-1, with a possible D match to TRBD2 (5 bases). Trimming cost V 8 bases and J 0 bases, with 8 bases left between them. The CDR3 loop spans 13 amino acids. From germline, CDR1 is ENHRY and CDR2 SYGVKD. In DNA form, the CDR3 reads TGTGCCATCGGAGGAAGCTCCTACAATGAGCAGTTCTTC. Its protein product is CAIGGSSYNEQFF.

The V and J genes are TRBV10-3 and TRBJ1-6; D is possibly TRBD1 (5 bases). CDR1 and CDR2 (germline): ENHRY, SYGVKD. V was pared by 0 bases and J by 9 bases, with 12 bases between. The CDR3 totals 15 residues. The CDR3 DNA sequence: TGTGCCATCAGTGAGTCAGGAGGGGCAGCTTCACCCCTCCACTTT. Translating it yields CAISESGGAASPLHF.

This clone was observed a handful of times. The rearrangement uses TRBV6-5 and TRBJ2-3; TRBD2 matches 7 bases. V lost 2 bases, J lost 5 bases, and 7 bases stayed unmatched. CDR1 MNHEY and CDR2 SVGAGI come from the germline V gene. The CDR3 is 15 amino acids. The CDR3 loop is CASSYKLASGDTQYF. CDR3 coding DNA: TGTGCCAGCAGTTACAAACTAGCGTCAGGAGATACGCAGTATTTT.

The table lists this clone with a few counts. This chain links TRBV10-3 with TRBJ2-3, with 11 bases that match TRBD2. The CDR3 spans 14 residues. V was clipped by 5 bases and J by 6 bases; unmatched bases: 4. Germline-derived CDR1 and CDR2 are ENHRY and SYGVKD. The CDR3 protein is CAISLAGGRDTQYF. DNA of the CDR3: TGTGCCATCAGTCTAGCGGGGGGCCGGGATACGCAGTATTTT.

The chain links TRBV19 to TRBJ2-1; D call uncertain. Germline loops: CDR1 LNHDA, CDR2 SQIVND (reference sequence). The CDR3 consists of 11 residues. The V end lost 10 bases, the J end lost 12 bases, and 16 bases lay between the germline ends. CDR3 sequence: CATSPGGSQFF. DNA of the CDR3: TGTGCCACCTCCCCCGGTGGTTCGCAGTTCTTC.

In its sample, this clone was seen many times. The chain combines TRBV7-2 with TRBJ2-5; D is possibly TRBD2 (6 bases). The CDR3 sequence is 17 residues long. Germline V gives CDR1 SGHTA, CDR2 FQGNSA. V lost 1 base, J lost 1 base, and 16 bases lay in between. CDR3 nucleotide sequence: TGTGCCAGCAGCTTAGTCGCATTCGGGGGAGGCCAAGAGACCCAGTACTTC. It translates to CASSLVAFGGGQETQYF.